The source of this T cell receptor beta chain is a study of early T cells in non-severe SARS-CoV-2 infection. In the study overall: Chains were unpaired, as sequencing was done on bulk RNA from unsorted whole blood. Study outcomes and limitations: VDJdb-based matching was biased toward anti-spike CD8 responses and missed private and CD4 specificities.

Unique molecular identifier tags were affixed to discrete cDNA molecules. TCRdb fed the 5' RACE reads into MiXCR, producing one record per CDR3 protein. The sample consists of about 36,000 distinct CDR3 sequences, 8% to 10% of them appearing once. The table lists this clonotype with many counts. Its antigen remains unidentified. Deletions cut 1 base from V and 9 bases from J, with 22 bases between. Germline V CDR1 and CDR2: MGHRA, YSYEKL. The CDR3 has 16 residues. This receptor was taken from an adult who was a healthcare worker with PCR-confirmed SARS-CoV-2 infection or an uninfected control (not recorded which). Sequenced input: whole blood. The genes are TRBV4-1 and TRBJ2-7; D gene uncertain. The CDR3 region is CASSQGMATSAGWQYF. CDR3 nucleotides: TGCGCCAGCAGCCAAGGGATGGCGACATCGGCCGGATGGCAGTACTTC.